The TCR beta chain described here comes from a study of regulatory T cells in long-lasting Graves disease. Overall study results and limits: Preferential use of TRBV28, TRBJ1-2 and TRBJ2-5 was seen in persistent disease.

The time point here: newly diagnosed GD, antithyroid drugs for less than 3 months. Extracted RNA from PBMCs served as the source of the TCR library. The authors drew patients from an endocrinology department in Xi'an, China. On this clonotype: The antigen is unknown.

Sequencing libraries for TCR beta were prepared with iRepertoire HTBI primers and Arm-PCR of CDR3 regions. TCRdb passed the multiplex PCR reads through MiXCR, listing each CDR3 protein once. The sample has about half a million distinct CDR3 sequences; about 12% are singletons. The CDR3 has 19 residues. V trimming: 1 base; J trimming: 0 bases; junction bases outside the gene matches: 7. Germline loops: CDR1 LGHDT, CDR2 YNNKEL (reference sequence). This sample also belongs to another study, concerning T cells in Graves' hyperthyroidism and ophthalmopathy. From that second work: HTBI primers were the set used in a first-round RT-PCR of the TCR CDR3. Blood also showed most of the thyroid clonotypes that were expanded above 0.001.

Here the sequenced sample was peripheral blood mononuclear cells (PBMCs), taken at new diagnosis, from a patient treated with antithyroid drugs. V gene TRBV3-1 combines with J gene TRBJ2-7; 15 bases align to TRBD2. The TCR sequence derives from a woman under 40 with Graves disease. The CDR3 region is CASSQAGTSGRLGSYEQYF. The CDR3 DNA sequence: TGTGCCAGCAGCCAAGCCGGGACTAGCGGGAGGTTAGGCTCCTACGAGCAGTACTTC.